One sample yielded the 25 T cell receptor beta chains listed below, sequenced in a study of beta chain features in type 1 diabetes. Investigators reverse transcribed all isolated RNA, so they sequenced expressed TCRB transcripts. Sequencing used immunoSEQ multiplex PCR; TCRdb keeps in-frame clones, though not all of them. The sample includes hundreds of thousands of clones, approximately 14% of them seen just once. Sequenced sample: central memory CD4+ T cells from blood. These receptor sequences come from a man aged 30 to 39 in good health.

The V gene is TRBV4-3, the J gene TRBJ2-3, with D hard to call. The CDR3 runs to 15 residues. CDR1 LGHNA and CDR2 YSLEER come from the germline V gene. The V end was cut by 3 bases, the J end by 4 bases, with 14 bases between. The DNA for the CDR3 is TGCGCCAGCAGCCACTCTGGGCGAGGATCAGATACGCAGTATTTT. Its translation: CASSHSGRGSDTQYF.

The CDR3 region is CASSLVKVNTGELFF. The CDR3 DNA is TGTGCCAGCAGCTTAGTCAAAGTGAACACCGGGGAGCTGTTTTTT. This chain links TRBV7-2 with TRBJ2-2; D uncertain. Germline loops: CDR1 SGHTA, CDR2 FQGNSA. CDR3 length equals 15 residues. The germline V and J ends were trimmed by 1 base and 1 base, with 7 bases remaining between them.

The CDR3 sequence is CASRGTGAQVGGYTF. In nucleotides, the CDR3 is TGTGCCAGCAGGGGGACAGGGGCACAAGTCGGAGGCTACACCTTC. The chain carries TRBV5-4 and TRBJ1-2; TRBD1 aligns across 10 bases. Per germline, CDR1 SGHNT and CDR2 YYREEE (reference sequence). The trim removed 5 bases at V and 8 bases at J, leaving 12 bases unmatched. The CDR3 length is 15 residues.

This clone has a handful of counts. V usage is TRBV29-1 and J usage is TRBJ1-2; D is perhaps TRBD1 (5 bases). Trimming pared 7 bases from V and 2 bases from J, leaving 14 bases between. Germline CDR1 SQVTM, CDR2 ANQGSEA. The length of the CDR3 is 13 residues. The CDR3 here is CSAQLGPNYGYTF. The CDR3 DNA sequence: TGCAGCGCCCAATTGGGGCCAAACTATGGCTACACCTTC.

This clone appeared many times. This chain links TRBV4-1 with TRBJ2-1; D is unclear. Trimming left V 2 bases short and J 6 bases short, with 11 bases between. This CDR3 region has 14 residues. Germline V gene lookup returns CDR1 MGHRA and CDR2 YSYEKL. In DNA, the CDR3 is TGCGCCAGCAGCCAACTTACTCTTACCAATGAGCAGTTCTTC. Translating gives CASSQLTLTNEQFF.

This clone was observed once. Since a far larger clone is one base different, this is likely a read error. This same CDR3 is encoded by further DNA sequences in the sample. V and J are TRBV11-2 and TRBJ1-1; possible D gene TRBD1, 5 bases. Per the germline V gene, CDR1 is SGHAT and CDR2 is FQNNGV. This CDR3 region has 13 residues. CDR3 nucleotide sequence: TGTGCCAGCAGCTTAGGGGCGGGGACTGAAGCCTTCTTT. The encoded protein is CASSLGAGTEAFF.

V is TRBV6-5 and J is TRBJ1-5; D remains ambiguous. Trimming left V 0 bases short and J 2 bases short, with 11 bases between. This CDR3 is built from 16 residues. Germline V gene data show CDR1 as MNHEY and CDR2 as SVGAGI. CDR3: CASSYSPPVGNQPQHF. CDR3 sequence (DNA): TGTGCCAGCAGTTACTCACCCCCTGTGGGCAATCAGCCCCAGCATTTT.

This clone was seen at least ten times. This chain connects TRBV7-2 to TRBJ2-1, with TRBD2 matching over 8 bases. CDR1 SGHTA and CDR2 FQGNSA come from the germline V gene. Trimming at V came to 7 bases and at J to 5 bases, leaving 10 bases not matched to a gene. This CDR3 spans 15 amino acids. CDR3: CASTEAGVVNNEQFF. DNA of the CDR3: TGTGCCAGCACAGAAGCGGGGGTTGTAAACAATGAGCAGTTCTTC.

This clone turned up a few times. Here the CDR3 reads CASSQGTEAFF. The CDR3 DNA is TGTGCCAGCAGTCAAGGGACTGAAGCTTTCTTT. This chain connects TRBV6-1 to TRBJ1-1; no reliable D call. V dropped 5 bases and J dropped 5 bases, with 6 bases sitting between them. The CDR3 is made up of 11 amino acids. CDR1 MNHNS and CDR2 SASEGT come from the germline V gene.

The chain joins TRBV4-1 to TRBJ2-1, with D unresolved. Germline V lookup: CDR1 MGHRA, CDR2 YSYEKL. Between the trimmed V and J ends, which lost 1 base and 0 bases, there was a span of 10 bases. The CDR3 has 16 amino acids. CDR3 sequence (DNA): TGCGCCAGCAGCCAAGCTACCACCAGCTCCTACAATGAGCAGTTCTTC. This sequence encodes CASSQATTSSYNEQFF.

The V gene is TRBV7-7, the J gene TRBJ2-5; TRBD2 is a possible D gene (6 bases). Deletions cut 5 bases from V and 3 bases from J, with 13 bases between. Germline assignment: CDR1 SSHAT and CDR2 FNYEAQ (reference sequence). This CDR3 is 14 amino acids long. DNA for the CDR3: TGTGCCAGCAGCCTTAGTACGGGGGAAGAGACCCAGTACTTC. Protein sequence: CASSLSTGEETQYF.

This clone has only a few counts. The CDR3 DNA reads TGTGCCAGTAGTGCGGGGGGACAGGGGACCGGCACTGAAGCTTTCTTT. Translated: CASSAGGQGTGTEAFF. The J gene is TRBJ1-1, the V gene TRBV19, with 10 bases lining up with TRBD1. The CDR3 extends over 16 amino acids. V gave up 5 bases and J gave up 4 bases; unmatched junction bases: 10. Per germline, CDR1 LNHDA and CDR2 SQIVND (reference sequence).

The chain links TRBV5-4 to TRBJ2-1; 7 nucleotides agree with TRBD2. The length of the CDR3 is 15 residues. V lost 6 bases to trimming and J lost 5 bases; unmatched junction nucleotides: 11. CDR1 SGHNT and CDR2 YYREEE come from the germline V gene (reference sequence). This CDR3 is CASTTKLTSNNEQFF. The CDR3 bases are TGTGCCAGCACCACGAAGTTGACTAGCAACAATGAGCAGTTCTTC.

This clone appeared many times. The chain carries TRBV10-3 and TRBJ2-6; the D call may be TRBD1 or TRBD2 (5 bases each). Germline V gene sequence: CDR1 ENHRY, CDR2 SYGVKD. Trimming took 7 bases from V and 2 from J, leaving 18 bases between them. There are 17 residues in the CDR3. The CDR3 is CAITPSLGATGANVLTF. In nucleotides, the CDR3 is TGTGCCATCACACCGTCGCTCGGGGCAACTGGGGCCAACGTCCTGACTTTC.

The sample holds a few counts of this clone. The chain links TRBV7-2 to TRBJ2-3; 11 bases map to TRBD1. This CDR3 region has 16 residues. Per the germline V gene, CDR1 is SGHTA and CDR2 is FQGNSA. The J segment lost 4 bases and the V segment lost 3 bases, leaving 6 bases of the junction unmatched. CDR3: CASSLGLGQGADTQYF. CDR3 nucleotides: TGTGCCAGCAGCTTGGGGTTGGGACAGGGGGCAGATACGCAGTATTTT.

A few counts support this clone. One junction end does not reproduce the germline sequence, and a read error may be involved. V and J are TRBV7-2 and TRBJ2-1; TRBD2 matches at 7 bases. Germline V lookup: CDR1 SGHTA, CDR2 FQGNSA. This CDR3 is 16 amino acids long. The CDR3 region has the DNA TGCGCCAGCAGCCAAGATCAGCCTAGCGGCTACAATGAGCAGTTCTTC. Its translation is CASSQDQPSGYNEQFF.

This clone was recorded a few times. The chain carries TRBV27 and TRBJ1-2; D gene unclear. V gave up 0 bases and J gave up 8 bases, with 16 bases separating them. This CDR3 has 15 amino acids. Germline V CDR1 and CDR2: MNHEY, SMNVEV (reference sequence). The chain's CDR3 is CASSLSTTRQSGYTF. The CDR3 DNA reads as TGTGCCAGCAGTTTATCTACTACACGCCAAAGCGGCTACACCTTC.

This clone has just a few counts. The chain joins TRBV19 to TRBJ1-2; no clear D gene. Germline V gene data show CDR1 as LNHDA and CDR2 as SQIVND (reference sequence). The CDR3 is 13 amino acids. V dropped 9 bases and J dropped 4 bases, with 15 bases sitting between them. The CDR3 DNA sequence: TGTGCCAGCCATCCCTCTCCGACCTATGGCTACACCTTC. Translated, it gives CASHPSPTYGYTF. Full variable domain (missing parts from reference TRBV19 and TRBJ1-2): DGGITQSPKYLFRKEGQNVTLSCEQNLNHDAMYWYRQDPGQGLRLIYYSQIVNDFQKGDIAEGYSVSREKKESFPLTVTSAQKNPTAFYLCASHPSPTYGYTFGSGTRLTVV.

The chain uses TRBV6-5 and TRBJ2-1; weak D call: TRBD2 (5 bases). V lost 4 bases to trimming and J lost 7 bases, with 11 bases between them. Per the germline V gene, CDR1 is MNHEY and CDR2 is SVGAGI. CDR3 length equals 13 residues. The CDR3 reads CASSSRGSNEQFF. The CDR3 region has the DNA TGTGCCAGCAGTTCACGAGGGTCGAATGAGCAGTTCTTC.

The sample holds a few counts of this clone. The rearrangement links TRBV2 to TRBJ2-2, with unresolved D. The CDR3 is 17 residues long. The germline V and J ends were trimmed by 3 bases and 1 base, with 15 bases remaining between them. Germline V gives CDR1 SNHLY, CDR2 FYNNEI. The CDR3 sequence is CASSDISGNLNTGELFF. The DNA of the CDR3 is TGTGCCAGCAGTGATATCAGTGGGAACCTGAACACCGGGGAGCTGTTTTTT.

This chain links TRBV5-1 with TRBJ1-1; D not resolved. V shed 4 bases and J shed 6 bases, with 16 bases lying between them. The CDR3 length is 14 residues. Looked up from germline, CDR1 is SGHRS and CDR2 is YFSETQ. Here the CDR3 reads CASSGGPQLPEAFF. The DNA of the CDR3 is TGCGCCAGCAGCGGCGGGCCACAGCTCCCTGAAGCTTTCTTT.

This clone was seen only a few times. The junction and the germline gene differ at one end; a read error may be behind it. The chain recombines TRBV7-3 with TRBJ2-3; D is undetermined. From germline, CDR1 is SGHTA and CDR2 FQGTGA. The CDR3 runs to 13 residues. CDR3 coding DNA: TGTGCCAGCAGCACATCGATCACTACACCACCCAGCTTT. Encoded protein: CASSTSITTPPSF.

This clone turned up a few times. The CDR3 DNA follows: TGTGCCAGCAGTTCCCCCGGACAGGGGATCGGCTACACCTTC. It yields the protein CASSSPGQGIGYTF. The chain joins TRBV28 to TRBJ1-2, with TRBD1 matching 9 bases. Trimming cost V 4 bases and J 8 bases; bases outside gene matches: 8. CDR1 is MDHEN and CDR2 is SYDVKM in the germline V gene. The CDR3 is 14 amino acids.

The chain employs TRBV6-5 and TRBJ1-2, with 7 bases matching TRBD1. The V segment lost 3 bases and the J segment 5 bases; nucleotides outside the gene matches: 12. The germline V gene has CDR1 MNHEY and CDR2 SVGAGI. CDR3 length: 16 residues. The CDR3 DNA reads TGTGCCAGCAGTTATAATCTAGGGGGCAGCCCTTATGGCTACACCTTC. As protein: CASSYNLGGSPYGYTF.

In its sample, this clone was seen a few times. The rearrangement uses TRBV6-6 and TRBJ2-7, with D hard to call. The germline CDR1 and CDR2 sequences are MNHNY and SVGAGI (reference sequence). The CDR3 runs to 14 residues. Trimming left V 3 bases short and J 5 bases short, with 14 bases between. CDR3 in DNA: TGTGCCAGCAGTTATTCCCCAATAAGAGACGAGCAGTACGTC. Residues: CASSYSPIRDEQYV.